The subject of this entry is one TCR beta chain. Its antigen is still unknown. This sample is drawn from a study of shared clonotypes between healthy human individuals. Study outcomes and limitations: Expectations were that clonotype sharing among donors would be affected by sequencing depth.

The method was immunoSEQ multiplex PCR; TCRdb's version includes in-frame clones alone and lacks a portion of them. This sample yields roughly 1,500,000 clones, of which 98% are seen a single time; around 0.33% belongs to the top ten. CDR1 and CDR2 (germline): SGDLS, YYNGEE. The V and J ends lost 3 bases and 0 bases respectively, with 10 bases between them. The CDR3 consists of 15 residues. The chain recombines TRBV9 with TRBJ2-1; D not certain. This receptor was identified in a man under 40 in good health. Sequenced material: naive CD4+ T cells sorted from blood. Subset specified: CD45RA+ positively selected. CDR3 nucleotides: TGTGCCAGCAGCGCCCACGCTCGCTCCTACAATGAGCAGTTCTTC. Protein sequence: CASSAHARSYNEQFF.